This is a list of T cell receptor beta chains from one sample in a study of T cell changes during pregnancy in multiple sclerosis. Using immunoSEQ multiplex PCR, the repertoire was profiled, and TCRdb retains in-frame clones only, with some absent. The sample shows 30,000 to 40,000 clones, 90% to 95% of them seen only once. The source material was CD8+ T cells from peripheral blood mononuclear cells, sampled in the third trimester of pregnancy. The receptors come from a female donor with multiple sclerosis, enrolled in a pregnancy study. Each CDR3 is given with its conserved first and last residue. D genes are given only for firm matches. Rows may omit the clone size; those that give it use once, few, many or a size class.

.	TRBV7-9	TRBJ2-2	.	TGTGCCAGCAGCTCTTCGGACGGGGGTAGCACCGGGGAGCTGTTTTTT	CASSSSDGGSTGELFF
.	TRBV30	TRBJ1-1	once	TGTGCCTGGAGTTTTGGAGGGAACACTGAAGCTTTCTTT	CAWSFGGNTEAFF
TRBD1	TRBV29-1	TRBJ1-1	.	TGCAGCGCTAACAGGGGGCTGAACACTGAAGCTTTCTTT	CSANRGLNTEAFF
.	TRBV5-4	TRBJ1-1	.	TGTGCCAGCAGCGCGGGAGACACTGAAGCTTTCTTT	CASSAGDTEAFF
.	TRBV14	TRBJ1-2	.	TGTGCCAGCAGCCAACGAGCCCCGGTTAGCGGCTACACCTTC	CASSQRAPVSGYTF
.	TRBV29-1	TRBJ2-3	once	TGCAGCGTTCCCCGGCCAGGGGGCACAGATACGCAGTATTTT	CSVPRPGGTDTQYF
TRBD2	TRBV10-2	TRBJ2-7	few	TGCGCCAGCAGTGAGGGTGCGGGGGATCTTGCCTACGAGCAGTACTTC	CASSEGAGDLAYEQYF
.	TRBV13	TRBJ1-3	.	TGTGCCAGCACCCAATCGGGTTCGGACACCATATATTTT	CASTQSGSDTIYF
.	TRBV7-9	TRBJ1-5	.	TGTGCCAGCAGCTTAGTTGGGGGGGCCCATCAGCCCCAGCATTTT	CASSLVGGAHQPQHF
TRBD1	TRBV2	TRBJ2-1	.	TGTGCCAGCAGTGGCCCTACAGGGGGCGGTTCCTACAATGAGCAGTTCTTC	CASSGPTGGGSYNEQFF
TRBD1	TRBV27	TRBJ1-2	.	TGTGCCACCACGGACAGGGGTAAAGGCTACACCTTC	CATTDRGKGYTF
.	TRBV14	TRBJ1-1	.	TGTGCCAGCAGCCAGGGAGTAGAAGCTTTCTTT	CASSQGVEAFF
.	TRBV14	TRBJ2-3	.	TGTGCCAGCAGCCAAGATCTAGGGGGTTCAGATACGCAGTATTTT	CASSQDLGGSDTQYF
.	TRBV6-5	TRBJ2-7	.	TGTGCCAGCGGGGAACAGGGATTAACGGGGGAGCAGTACTTC	CASGEQGLTGEQYF
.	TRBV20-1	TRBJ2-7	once	TGCAGTGCTAGAGACAACGAGCAGTACTTC	CSARDNEQYF
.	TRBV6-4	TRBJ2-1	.	TGTGCCAGCAGTGACGGAGGGGCTGAATACAATGAGCAGTTCTTC	CASSDGGAEYNEQFF
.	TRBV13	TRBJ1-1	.	TGTGCCAGCAGCACCCGGCGGGGGGGCCGGGCTGAAGCTTTCTTT	CASSTRRGGRAEAFF
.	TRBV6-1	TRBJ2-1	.	TGTGCCAGCAGTGAGGGGACAATAATCGGCAGCGGAAGCTCCTACAATGAGCAGTTCTTC	CASSEGTIIGSGSSYNEQFF
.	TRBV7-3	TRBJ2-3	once	TGTGCCAGCAGCTTAAAAGGCAGCGGAACGCAGTATTTT	CASSLKGSGTQYF
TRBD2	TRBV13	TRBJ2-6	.	TGTGCCAGCAGCATTCCTAGCGGGGGGGCCTCTGGGGCCAACGTCCTGACTTTC	CASSIPSGGASGANVLTF
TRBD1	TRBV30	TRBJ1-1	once	TGTGCCTGGGAGACAGGGGCCGGGACTGAAGCTTTCTTT	CAWETGAGTEAFF
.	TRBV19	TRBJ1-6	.	TGTGCCAGTAGTTTAATTGGACAGTCTTATAATTCACCCCTCCACTTT	CASSLIGQSYNSPLHF
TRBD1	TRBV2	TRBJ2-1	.	TGTGCCACCGGGACAGGGTGGAATGAGCAGTTCTTC	CATGTGWNEQFF
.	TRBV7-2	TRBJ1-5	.	TGTGCCAGCAGCTTAAGGGGTCAGCCCCAGCATTTT	CASSLRGQPQHF
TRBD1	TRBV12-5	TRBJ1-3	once	TGTGCTAGTGGTTTTACAGGGGGTTTGTCTGGAAACACCATATATTTT	CASGFTGGLSGNTIYF
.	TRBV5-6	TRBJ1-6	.	TGTGCCAGCAGCTTAATCGGATTGGGACACAATAATTCACCCCTCCACTTT	CASSLIGLGHNNSPLHF
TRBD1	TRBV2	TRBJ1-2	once	TGTGCCAGCAGTGGACAGGGTCGAAACTATGGCTACACCTTC	CASSGQGRNYGYTF
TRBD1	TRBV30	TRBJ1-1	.	TGTGCCTGGAGTAGGCCAACAGGGGTTGCCGAAGCTTTCTTT	CAWSRPTGVAEAFF
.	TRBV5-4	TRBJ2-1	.	TGTGCCAGCAGCTTGGGCGGCATGAGGAGTGAGCAGTTCTTC	CASSLGGMRSEQFF
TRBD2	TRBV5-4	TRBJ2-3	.	TGTGCCAGCGCCCAGCGGGGGTCCACAGATACGCAGTATTTT	CASAQRGSTDTQYF
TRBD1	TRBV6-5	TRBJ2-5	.	TGTGCCACCGAGACAGGGGGACAAGAGACCCAGTACTTC	CATETGGQETQYF
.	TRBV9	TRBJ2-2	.	TGTGCCAGCAGCGCCCGGGGGGAGCTGTTTTTT	CASSARGELFF
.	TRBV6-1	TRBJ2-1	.	TGTGCCAGCAGTGAATACTTTACAGGCGCTTCTAGCTCCTACAATGAGCAGTTCTTC	CASSEYFTGASSSYNEQFF
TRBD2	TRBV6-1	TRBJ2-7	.	TGTGCCAGCAGCTCGGGGGGTCGCGAGCAGTACTTC	CASSSGGREQYF
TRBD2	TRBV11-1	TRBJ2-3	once	TGTGCCAGCAGCTCCCAGCGGGGGGGCCTCACAGATACGCAGTATTTT	CASSSQRGGLTDTQYF
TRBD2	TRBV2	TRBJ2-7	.	TGTGCCAGCAGTGGAGACATAGCCCGCGGGGGGATCTGGATTGCGTACTTC	CASSGDIARGGIWIAYF
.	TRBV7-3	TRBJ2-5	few	TGTGCCAGCAGCTTAAATGCGGGTCTACAAGAGACCCAGTACTTC	CASSLNAGLQETQYF
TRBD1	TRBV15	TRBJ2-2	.	TGTGCCACCAGCGGAGACAGGGGAAACACCGGGGAGCTGTTTTTT	CATSGDRGNTGELFF
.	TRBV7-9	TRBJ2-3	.	TGTGCCAGCAGCTTATTAATCACAGATACGCAGTATTTT	CASSLLITDTQYF
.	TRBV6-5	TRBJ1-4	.	TGTGCCAGCAGTTACGGGCAGGGGAATGAAAAACTGTTTTTT	CASSYGQGNEKLFF
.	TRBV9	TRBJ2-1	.	TGTGCCAGCAGCGTAGTGGAGAATGAGCAGTTCTTC	CASSVVENEQFF
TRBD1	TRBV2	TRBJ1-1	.	TGTGCCAGCAGTGATTATGTAGGGACAGTGGATCAAGCTTTCTTT	CASSDYVGTVDQAFF
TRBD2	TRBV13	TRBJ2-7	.	TGTGCCAGCAGCTTAGGGCGGGGGGCGTCCTACGAGCAGTACTTC	CASSLGRGASYEQYF
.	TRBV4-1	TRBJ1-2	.	TGCGCCAGCAGCCAAGTGGGGCACCTCTACCCTAACTATGGCTACACCTTC	CASSQVGHLYPNYGYTF
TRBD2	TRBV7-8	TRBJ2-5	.	TGTGCCAGCAGCTCAGCACTAGCGCCCGAAGAGACCCAGTACTTC	CASSSALAPEETQYF
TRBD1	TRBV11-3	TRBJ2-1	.	TGTGCCAGCAGCTCGCGACAGGGAAGCTCCTACAATGAGCAGTTCTTC	CASSSRQGSSYNEQFF
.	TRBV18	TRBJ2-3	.	TGTGCCAGCTCACCAGGGACTCATATACGAGATACGCAGTATTTT	CASSPGTHIRDTQYF
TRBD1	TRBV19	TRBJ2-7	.	TGTGCCAGTAGTATGGGGACAGGGTCAGGCTACGAGCAGTACTTC	CASSMGTGSGYEQYF